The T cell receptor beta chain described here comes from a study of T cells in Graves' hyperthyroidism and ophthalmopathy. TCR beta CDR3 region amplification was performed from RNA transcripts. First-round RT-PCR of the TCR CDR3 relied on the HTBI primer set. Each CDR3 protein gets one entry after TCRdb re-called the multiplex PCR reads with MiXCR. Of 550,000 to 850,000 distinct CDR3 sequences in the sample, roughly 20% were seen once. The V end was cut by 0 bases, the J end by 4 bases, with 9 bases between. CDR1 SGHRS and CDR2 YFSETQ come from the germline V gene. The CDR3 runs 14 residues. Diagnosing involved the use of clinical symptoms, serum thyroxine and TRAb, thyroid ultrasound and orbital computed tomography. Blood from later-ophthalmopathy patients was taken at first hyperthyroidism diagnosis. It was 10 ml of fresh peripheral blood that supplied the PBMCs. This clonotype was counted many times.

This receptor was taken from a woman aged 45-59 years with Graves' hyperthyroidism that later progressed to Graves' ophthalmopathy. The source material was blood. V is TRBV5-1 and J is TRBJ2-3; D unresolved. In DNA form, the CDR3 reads TGCGCCAGCAGCTTGGTACCCGGTCCAGATACGCAGTATTTT. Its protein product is CASSLVPGPDTQYF.